Below are 18 T cell receptor beta chains sequenced from a single sample in a study of blood T cell repertoires in COVID-19. Method: immunoSEQ multiplex PCR; TCRdb's copy keeps in-frame clones and lacks some. In the table there are some 88,000 clones, 90% to 95% of which are singletons. The source material was peripheral blood. The receptor set was obtained from a human donor with active COVID-19. The donor label of this sample is uncertain.

This rearrangement joins TRBV27 to TRBJ2-7; 14 nucleotides line up with TRBD2. The germline V gene encodes CDR1 MNHEY and CDR2 SMNVEV (reference sequence). The CDR3 contains 16 residues. Trimming at V came to 2 bases and at J to 7 bases, leaving 7 bases not matched to a gene. The CDR3 here is CASSLRGTSGGGEQYF. The CDR3 DNA follows: TGTGCCAGCAGTTTAAGGGGGACTAGCGGGGGTGGGGAGCAGTACTTC.

The rearrangement uses TRBV29-1 and TRBJ2-3, with 7 positions matching TRBD1. Germline trimming cut 0 bases from V and 6 bases from J; bases unmatched to any gene: 15. Germline CDR1 is SQVTM and CDR2 is ANQGSEA. CDR3 length: 17 residues. The CDR3 DNA is TGCAGCGTTGAAGATCGAGGGGACAGATCCTTTGTGGATACGCAGTATTTT. This sequence encodes CSVEDRGDRSFVDTQYF.

The chain uses TRBV3-1 (or the pseudogene TRBV3-2) and TRBJ2-3; TRBD2 might be the D (7 bases). Germline V CDR1 and CDR2: LGHDT, YNNKEL (reference sequence). The CDR3 contains 15 residues. With 7 bases removed from V and 5 bases from J, the gap between germline ends came to 19 bases. The CDR3 DNA is TGTGCCAGCACAAAAGGGGCGGGGGCAGGAGATACGCAGTATTTT. Amino acids: CASTKGAGAGDTQYF.

The chain recombines TRBV10-3 with TRBJ1-5; 9 bases are a match to TRBD1. The germline CDR1 and CDR2 sequences are ENHRY and SYGVKD. The CDR3 length is 15 residues. Trimming at V came to 4 bases and at J to 4 bases, leaving 5 bases not matched to a gene. The CDR3 sequence: CAISASGQGNQPQHF. CDR3 in DNA: TGTGCCATCAGTGCATCGGGACAGGGTAATCAGCCCCAGCATTTT.

V and J are TRBV7-6 and TRBJ2-5; D is uncertain. The CDR3 is made up of 15 amino acids. Germline-derived CDR1 and CDR2 are SGHVS and FNYEAQ. The V and J ends lost 4 bases and 5 bases respectively, with 17 bases between them. CDR3 in amino acids: CASSSFRGFNETQYF. The DNA of the CDR3 is TGTGCCAGCAGCTCCTTCCGCGGATTCAATGAGACCCAGTACTTC.

The CDR3 sequence is CASRLQGNEQFF. In DNA form, the CDR3 reads TGTGCCAGCAGACTTCAGGGGAATGAGCAGTTCTTC. This chain uses TRBV28 with TRBJ2-1; a possible D gene is TRBD1 (6 bases). V was clipped by 6 bases and J by 7 bases, with 10 bases between them. Germline V lookup: CDR1 MDHEN, CDR2 SYDVKM. The CDR3 totals 12 residues.

V and J are TRBV3-1 (or the pseudogene TRBV3-2) and TRBJ1-5, with 9 bases identical to TRBD1. The CDR3 loop spans 14 amino acids. Per the germline V gene, CDR1 is LGHDT and CDR2 is YNNKEL (reference sequence). V lost 4 bases to trimming and J lost 7 bases; unmatched junction nucleotides: 5. DNA for the CDR3: TGTGCCAGCAGCCCCGGGACAGGGAACCAGCCCCAGCATTTT. It encodes CASSPGTGNQPQHF.

V and J are TRBV7-8 and TRBJ1-2; D call uncertain. In germline, CDR1 is SGHVS, CDR2 FQNEAQ. Trimming left V 4 bases short and J 3 bases short, with 30 bases between. This CDR3 has 20 residues. This CDR3 is CASSSSRGFVSYLSDYGYTF. In DNA form, the CDR3 reads TGTGCCAGCAGCTCCTCCCGAGGGTTTGTCAGCTACCTCTCTGACTATGGCTACACCTTC.

The chain employs TRBV27 and TRBJ1-5, with D perhaps TRBD1 (5 bases). Germline values: CDR1 MNHEY, CDR2 SMNVEV (reference sequence). The CDR3 is 15 residues long. Trimming stripped 4 bases from V and 3 bases from J, with 13 bases between. The CDR3 coding sequence is TGTGCCAGCAGTTACCGGGGGTCCTACAATCAGCCCCAGCATTTT. This encodes CASSYRGSYNQPQHF.

CDR3 protein: CASSLDIQGGNTEAFF. The CDR3 DNA reads TGCGCCAGCAGCTTGGATATTCAGGGAGGGAACACTGAAGCTTTCTTT. The gene calls are TRBV5-1 and TRBJ1-1; a weak D match, TRBD1 (5 bases). This CDR3 comprises 16 residues. Germline V gene lookup returns CDR1 SGHRS and CDR2 YFSETQ. V lost 0 bases, J lost 1 base, and 13 bases lay in between.

V and J are TRBV7-8 and TRBJ1-4; perhaps TRBD1 as D (5 bases). Germline V CDR1 and CDR2: SGHVS, FQNEAQ. Trimming left V 2 bases short and J 8 bases short, with 18 bases between. The CDR3 has 16 amino acids. CDR3 sequence: CASSLSSWQGLEKLFF. The CDR3, as DNA: TGTGCCAGCAGCTTAAGTAGTTGGCAGGGCCTAGAAAAACTGTTTTTT.

The rearrangement uses TRBV2 and TRBJ1-2, with a weak D call TRBD1 (6 bases). The CDR3 consists of 15 residues. The germline V gene has CDR1 SNHLY and CDR2 FYNNEI. V was shortened by 2 bases and J by 4 bases, with 14 bases between the two germline ends. CDR3 sequence: CASSERDTVTYGYTF. CDR3 nucleotide sequence: TGTGCCAGCAGTGAAAGGGACACAGTCACCTATGGCTACACCTTC.

The chain couples TRBV29-1 to TRBJ2-1; 9 bases align to TRBD2. CDR1 and CDR2 (germline): SQVTM, ANQGSEA. The CDR3 length is 16 residues. V was pared by 6 bases and J by 4 bases, with 13 bases of the junction left unmatched. CDR3 in amino acids: CSVDSLPGLAYNEQFF. The CDR3 region has the DNA TGCAGCGTCGACAGCCTTCCGGGACTAGCTTACAATGAGCAGTTCTTC.

This chain uses TRBV16 with TRBJ2-3, with 7 bases identical to TRBD2. In germline, CDR1 is KGHSY, CDR2 FQNENV. Trimming at V came to 4 bases and at J to 6 bases, leaving 7 bases not matched to a gene. The CDR3 runs to 14 residues. DNA for the CDR3: TGTGCCAGCAGCCCCCACGGGGAGGGGGATACGCAGTATTTT. Translating gives CASSPHGEGDTQYF.

The V gene is TRBV3-1 (or the pseudogene TRBV3-2), the J gene TRBJ2-7; 8 nucleotides align to TRBD2. Germline assignment: CDR1 LGHDT and CDR2 YNNKEL (reference sequence). V trimming: 1 base; J trimming: 6 bases; junction bases outside the gene matches: 8. This CDR3 has 15 residues. For the CDR3, the DNA is TGTGCCAGCAGCCAAGTGGTAGCGGGGCGGTCCGAGCAGTACTTC. It is translated as CASSQVVAGRSEQYF.

This clone has more than one count but fewer than ten. The genes are TRBV5-1 and TRBJ1-2; D not certain. Germline-derived CDR1 and CDR2 are SGHRS and YFSETQ. The length of the CDR3 is 14 residues. V was cut by 0 bases and J by 2 bases, with 8 bases left in between. The CDR3 loop is CASSLDLANYGYTF. CDR3 bases: TGCGCCAGCAGCTTGGATCTGGCCAACTATGGCTACACCTTC.

This chain joins TRBV3-1 (or the pseudogene TRBV3-2) and TRBJ1-5; D unclear. CDR1 and CDR2 (germline): LGHDT, YNNKEL (reference sequence). Trimming stripped 0 bases from V and 2 bases from J, with 11 bases between. This CDR3 is built from 16 residues. The CDR3 loop reads CASSQEPPAGNQPQHF. For the CDR3, the DNA is TGTGCCAGCAGCCAAGAACCGCCCGCGGGCAATCAGCCCCAGCATTTT.

The chain joins TRBV11-2 to TRBJ2-7; D gene ambiguous. CDR1 and CDR2 (germline): SGHAT, FQNNGV. The CDR3 spans 12 residues. The V and J ends lost 10 bases and 5 bases respectively, with 15 bases between them. The CDR3 protein is CATRLSKDEQYF. CDR3 in DNA: TGTGCCACGAGGCTTAGCAAGGACGAGCAGTACTTC.